What follows describes a single T cell receptor beta chain. Its antigen is still unknown. These data belong to a study of cytomegalovirus exposure and HLA in healthy donors. PCR used 60 Vbeta primers and 13 Jbeta primers. Profiled with immunoSEQ multiplex PCR; TCRdb holds only in-frame clones, not every one. The sample has approximately 97,000 clones; approximately 87% are singletons. Germline CDR1 is MNHEY and CDR2 is SVGAGI. V lost 7 bases to trimming and J lost 1 base, with 13 bases between them. The CDR3 spans 15 residues. All donors participated as healthy donors of bone marrow. Study outcomes and limitations: There were reportedly fewer N-insertions in an Asian-associated ancestry cluster than the approximately 670-donor mean, in a later analysis.

The chain carries TRBV6-5 and TRBJ2-2; D may be TRBD2 (6 bases). Sequencing was performed on PBMCs. This receptor was taken from a man aged 35 to 55 in good health and CMV-seronegative. DNA for the CDR3: TGTGCCAGCACTCCCGGGGGATGGAACACCGGGGAGCTGTTTTTT. Protein product: CASTPGGWNTGELFF.